The T cell receptor (beta chain) described here comes from a study of CD8+CD57+ T cells in acquired aplastic anemia. Study context: Mean yield of DNA from sorted CD4+ and CD8+ cells was around 3 ug.

CDR3 and TCR beta VDJ profiling relied on genomic DNA as the template. TCRdb re-derived calls from the reads in MiXCR, one entry per CDR3 protein. The table lists under 250,000 distinct CDR3 sequences, more than 40% of them singletons, with 7.8% in the top ten. Patients chosen for sequencing had CD8+CD57+ cells that had expanded, as shown by flow cytometry. With no exception, the patients had severe acquired aplastic anemia. This clonotype was seen at least ten times. The CDR3 sequence is 16 residues long. Trimming pared 2 bases from V and 3 bases from J, leaving 17 bases between. Germline CDR1 is SGHRS and CDR2 is YFSETQ.

The chain employs TRBV5-1 and TRBJ1-2; a possible D gene is TRBD1 (5 bases). Specimen: sorted CD4+, CD8+, or CD8+CD57+ T cells (not recorded which) from PBMCs. The sequence was collected from a human donor with aplastic anemia. In DNA form, the CDR3 reads TGCGCCAGCAGCTTCGAGGGACCGAAACCCGACTATGGCTACACCTTC. It yields the protein CASSFEGPKPDYGYTF. The variable domain in full, completed from reference TRBV5-1 and TRBJ1-2, reads KAGVTQTPRYLIKTRGQQVTLSCSPISGHRSVSWYQQTPGQGLQFLFEYFSETQRNKGNFPGRFSGRQFSNSRSEMNVSTLELGDSALYLCASSFEGPKPDYGYTFGSGTRLTVV.